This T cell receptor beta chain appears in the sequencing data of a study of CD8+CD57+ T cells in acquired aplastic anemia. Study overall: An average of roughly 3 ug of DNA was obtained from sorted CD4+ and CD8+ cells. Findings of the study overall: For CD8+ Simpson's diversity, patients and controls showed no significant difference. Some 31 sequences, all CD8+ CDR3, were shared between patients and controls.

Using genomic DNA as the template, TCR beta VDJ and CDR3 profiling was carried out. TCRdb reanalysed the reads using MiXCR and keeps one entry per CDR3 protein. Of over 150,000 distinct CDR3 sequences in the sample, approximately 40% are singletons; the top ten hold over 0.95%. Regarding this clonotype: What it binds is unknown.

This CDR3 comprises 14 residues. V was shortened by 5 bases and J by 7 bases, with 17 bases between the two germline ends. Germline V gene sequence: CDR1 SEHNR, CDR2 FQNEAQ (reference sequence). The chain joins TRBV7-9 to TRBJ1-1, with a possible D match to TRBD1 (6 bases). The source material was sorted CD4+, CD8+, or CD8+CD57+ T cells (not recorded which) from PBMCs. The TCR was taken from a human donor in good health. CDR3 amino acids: CASSLDRGQLEAFF. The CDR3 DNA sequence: TGTGCCAGCAGCCTGGATAGAGGACAGCTTGAAGCTTTCTTT.